This record concerns one TCR beta chain sequence. The data derive from a study of blood T cell repertoires in COVID-19. About the study: Donors in the United States, Italy and Spain gave samples during acute or convalescent COVID-19. The cDNA or gDNA used as material had been derived from T cells, B-cell-depleted T cells, or PBMCs.

The protocol was immunoSEQ multiplex PCR, while the TCRdb copy is restricted to in-frame clones and leaves out a portion. This sample has just under 95,000 clones, with around 80% found just once. Germline V CDR1 and CDR2: MDHEN, SYDVKM. V lost 2 bases and J 0 bases, leaving 8 bases between the germline ends. The CDR3 sequence is 15 residues long. The source material was peripheral blood. The receptor was isolated from a human donor in a cohort sampled during active COVID-19. The V call is TRBV28, the J call TRBJ1-3, with D unresolved. The CDR3 nucleotides are TGTGCCAGCAGTTTAGTCACCTACTCTGGAAACACCATATATTTT. Its translation: CASSLVTYSGNTIYF.